A single T cell receptor beta chain is shown here with its context. Its specificity is unknown. Genomic DNA provided the template from which TCR beta VDJ and CDR3 profiles were obtained. MiXCR was run by TCRdb on the reads, yielding one entry per CDR3 protein. The sample holds about 250,000 distinct CDR3 sequences, approximately 50% seen once. CDR1 SQVTM and CDR2 ANQGSEA come from the germline V gene. The CDR3 has 12 residues. Deletions cut 6 bases from V and 2 bases from J, with 10 bases between. Only patients with CD8+CD57+ cell expansion on flow cytometry were chosen for sequencing. Blood sampling was performed on the patients, and none of them had received therapy by then. This sample is drawn from a study of CD8+CD57+ T cells in acquired aplastic anemia. Study-wide results and limits: The number of CD8+ CDR3 sequences shared by patients and controls was roughly 30.

The rearrangement links TRBV29-1 to TRBJ1-1, with D possibly matching TRBD1 (6 bases). The sample was sorted CD4+, CD8+, or CD8+CD57+ T cells (not recorded which) from PBMCs. The sequence came from a human donor with aplastic anemia. Here the CDR3 reads CSVTGHNTEAFF. CDR3 nucleotides: TGCAGCGTAACGGGACACAACACTGAAGCTTTCTTT.